This T cell receptor beta chain was sequenced during a study of read filtering for tumor transcriptome and immune sequencing. Broader study findings: Single-read clonotypes: roughly 82% of IR-seq clonotypes (around 4% of reads), 74.6% of RNA-seq clonotypes (under 50% of reads). The CD138-negative fraction was mixed bone marrow immune cells, not pure T cells.

Every patient had bone marrow sampled while the disease was active. This clonotype was seen many times. Its antigen is currently unknown. Molecular barcoded adaptors covering alpha/delta and beta/gamma chains were used on approximately 400 ng RNA. TCRdb reprocessed the reads with MiXCR, giving one entry per CDR3 protein. The sample contains more than 35,000 distinct CDR3 sequences, around 13% of which appear only once. In germline, CDR1 is MNHEY, CDR2 SVGAGI. V lost 4 bases, J lost 6 bases, and 13 bases stayed unmatched. The CDR3 runs to 16 residues. Material: a population of CD138-negative cells sorted from bone marrow. The V and J genes are TRBV6-5 and TRBJ2-3; the match to TRBD2 covers 7 bases. This TCR was recovered from a donor aged 40 or older with multiple myeloma. Here the CDR3 reads CASSSLTSAMSDTQYF. The CDR3, as DNA: TGTGCCAGCAGTTCCCTTACTAGCGCGATGTCGGATACGCAGTATTTT.